This T cell receptor (beta chain) was recovered during a study of blood T cell repertoires in COVID-19. Repertoires were generated with immunoSEQ multiplex PCR, while TCRdb's copy carries only in-frame clones and drops some. The table lists about 180,000 clones, 87% of them singletons. Allocation to cohorts depended on clinical history reported by the participants. The sequence derives from a human donor with acute COVID-19. The donor label of this sample is uncertain. Sequenced sample: PBMCs or T cells enriched from blood (not recorded which).

DNA of the CDR3: TGTGCCAGCAGCTTAGCGCTCCGAGACAGTGGCGACCTAAATCAGAGAAACTATGGCTACACCTTC. It encodes CASSLALRDSGDLNQRNYGYTF. J is TRBJ1-2 and V is TRBV7-2; the D gene is possibly TRBD1 (5 bases). Trimming cost V 0 bases and J 2 bases, with 31 bases left between them. Looked up from germline, CDR1 is SGHTA and CDR2 is FQGNSA. This CDR3 has 22 amino acids.